This TCR beta chain stems from a study of blood T cells in healthy people across ages. This clonotype was seen at least ten times. The antigen is not known. Study-wide results and caveats: Percentage of naive T cells showed a strong correlation with TCR beta diversity. Possibly confounding the expanded clonotype changes was the fact that donor CMV status was unknown.

Using a J-beta primer mix together with a sample-barcoded 5' primer, a second PCR was run for roughly 7 to 12 cycles. One entry per CDR3 protein results from TCRdb running MiXCR on the 5' RACE reads. Altogether some 1,800,000 distinct CDR3 sequences are present, roughly two fifths being singletons, with the ten largest covering roughly 23%. This sequence was found in a human donor in good health. The sequencing input was blood.

The CDR3 loop reads CASSLGFNEQFF. CDR3 coding DNA: TGTGCCAGCAGCTTGGGATTCAATGAGCAGTTCTTC. The chain has TRBV12-3 or TRBV12-4 and TRBJ2-1; no firm D call. The ends were cut back, 6 bases at V and 6 bases at J, with 9 bases in the middle. The CDR3 is 12 amino acids.